This T cell receptor beta chain was identified in a study of regulatory dendritic cells for organ transplantation. As for the study in general: Day 6 dendritic cell cultures were stimulated with LPS. The study, taken as a whole, reports: Naive T cells showed high diversity, memory cells less, memory CD8+ least. Memory CD8+ clonal expansion seemed more limited with regulatory than mature dendritic cells.

CFSE-labeled sorted T cells met regulatory or mature dendritic cells for under 6 days. About this clone itself: Its antigen is undetermined.

This CDR3 has 14 residues. From germline, CDR1 is SNHLY and CDR2 FYNNEI. The ends were cut back, 1 base at V and 9 bases at J, with 13 bases in the middle. Libraries were prepared by immunoSEQ multiplex PCR; TCRdb keeps only in-frame clonotypes and omits some of them. The sample includes about 7,100 clones, 60% to 70% of them seen just once. The chain carries TRBV2 and TRBJ1-3, with D possibly TRBD1 on 5 matching bases. Sequenced material: memory CD4+ T cells from blood cultured with dendritic cells. Subset in this sample: CD45RO+ memory T cells. The source of this sequence is a human donor in good health. The CDR3 is CASSEETVRGTIYF. The CDR3 DNA reads as TGTGCCAGCAGTGAAGAGACAGTGCGAGGCACCATATATTTT.